The rows below give T cell receptor beta chains drawn from one sample of a study of T cells in Graves' hyperthyroidism and ophthalmopathy. TCRdb redid the calling of the multiplex PCR reads with MiXCR, one entry per CDR3 protein. Among approximately 640,000 distinct CDR3 sequences listed, around 15% were seen once. Material: blood. These receptors originate from a man aged 50-60 years with Graves' hyperthyroidism. The CDR3 runs from the conserved cysteine through the conserved F or W. A D gene is named only where the DNA matches it firmly. Only some rows state a clone size, as once, few, many or a class for expanded clones.

d_call	clone_size	v_call	j_call	cdr3_nt	cdr3_aa
TRBD2	NA	TRBV18	TRBJ2-2	TGTGCCAGCTCACCAGGGACTAGCGCTTATTCCGCGAGCACCGGGGAGCTGTTTTTT	CASSPGTSAYSASTGELFF
NA	many	TRBV2	TRBJ2-5	TGTGCCAGCAGCGCGAGGGTAGGGGGAGAGACCCAGTACTTC	CASSARVGGETQYF
NA	few	TRBV3-1	TRBJ1-2	TGTGCCAGCAGCCAAGAGCTGGGTGGCTACACCTTC	CASSQELGGYTF
NA	few	TRBV25-1	TRBJ2-5	TGTGCCAGCAGTCGGCTAGGCCAAGAGACCCAGTACTTC	CASSRLGQETQYF
NA	many	TRBV7-8	TRBJ2-1	TGTGCCAGCAGTCCCGGTCGAGCGAGACCTTACAATGAGCAGTTCTTC	CASSPGRARPYNEQFF
TRBD1	few	TRBV10-3	TRBJ2-3	TGTGCCACTACAGCTGGGACAGTCACAGATACGCAGTATTTT	CATTAGTVTDTQYF
NA	NA	TRBV12-3/TRBV12-4	TRBJ1-5	TGTGCCAGCAGTCTCCCACGTTTTGGGACATCTAAAAATCAGCCCCAGCATTTT	CASSLPRFGTSKNQPQHF
NA	NA	TRBV13	TRBJ2-1	TGTGCCAGCAGCGAACTGGGAGACAATGAGCAGTTCTTC	CASSELGDNEQFF
TRBD1	many	TRBV27	TRBJ1-1	TGTGCCAGCAGTTCACCCCGGTGGGGGACAGGGGGCGCCCGCACTGAAGCTTTCTTT	CASSSPRWGTGGARTEAFF
NA	NA	TRBV12-3/TRBV12-4	TRBJ2-1	TGTGCCAGCAGCCAACTTGTGGTAGGAAGGGATGAGCAGTTCTTC	CASSQLVVGRDEQFF
NA	many	TRBV24-1	TRBJ1-2	TGTGCCACCAGTGATTTCGGAGTAGGATTTGGCTACACCTTC	CATSDFGVGFGYTF
TRBD2	many	TRBV2	TRBJ2-3	TGTGCCAGCGGGTCCGGGCGGGAGAGAATGAGGGGAGATACGCAGTATTTT	CASGSGRERMRGDTQYF
TRBD1	many	TRBV5-1	TRBJ2-3	TGCGCCAGCAGCATGGACAGGGGGCACACAGATACGCAGTATTTT	CASSMDRGHTDTQYF
TRBD2	many	TRBV2	TRBJ2-7	TGTGCCAGCAGTGAAGAAGAGCTAGCGGGGCGCTACGAGCAGTACTTC	CASSEEELAGRYEQYF
NA	NA	TRBV19	TRBJ2-3	TGTGCCAGTAGTCCGGCAGGTAGACGTAGCACAGATACGCAGTATTTT	CASSPAGRRSTDTQYF
NA	many	TRBV7-9	TRBJ2-5	TGTGCCAGCAGCTTAGGGGAGCCTCGGCAGGCGACGGGGGAGACCCAGTACTTC	CASSLGEPRQATGETQYF
NA	NA	TRBV6-5	TRBJ2-7	TGTGCCAGCAGTTTTCACAGCCCATCCTACGAGCAGTACTTC	CASSFHSPSYEQYF
TRBD2	NA	TRBV20-1	TRBJ2-7	TGCAGCGGACTAGCGGAGAGCTCCTACGAGCAGTACTTC	CSGLAESSYEQYF
NA	few	TRBV5-1	TRBJ2-7	TGCGCCAGCAGCTTGGTTTCGGGGGCGGGCTCCTACGAGCAGTACTTC	CASSLVSGAGSYEQYF
TRBD1	once	TRBV7-2	TRBJ1-5	TGTGCCAGCAGCCCGGACAGGGTGGCTCAGCCCCCGCATTTT	CASSPDRVAQPPHF
TRBD2	NA	TRBV10-3	TRBJ2-3	TGTGCCATCAGTGCCAGTAATGGTCTAGCGGTCACAGATACGCAGTATTTT	CAISASNGLAVTDTQYF
TRBD1	NA	TRBV6-1	TRBJ1-2	TGTGCCAGCAGACTTACAGGGGGCATTAACTATGGCTACACCTTC	CASRLTGGINYGYTF
NA	many	TRBV9	TRBJ1-1	TGTGCCAGCAGTGCAAACGGACTCCTGAACACTGAAGCTTTCTTT	CASSANGLLNTEAFF
NA	many	TRBV6-2/TRBV6-3	TRBJ2-1	TGTGCCAGCAGTGGACCACAAAGCAGATACAATGAGCAGTTCTTC	CASSGPQSRYNEQFF
NA	NA	TRBV6-1	TRBJ2-2	TGTGCCAGCCACCCGACCGGCACCGGGGAGCTGTTTTTT	CASHPTGTGELFF
NA	many	TRBV12-3/TRBV12-4	TRBJ1-2	TGTGCCAGCAGTTTAGGCGGGCTTGGCTACACCTTC	CASSLGGLGYTF
NA	NA	TRBV30	TRBJ1-4	TGTGCCTGGAGTCCCAACGGGGGGGGAAATGAAAAACTGTTTTTT	CAWSPNGGGNEKLFF
NA	NA	TRBV29-1	TRBJ1-1	TGCAGCGTTGAAATCGGAGGGGACACTGAAGCTTTCTTT	CSVEIGGDTEAFF
NA	few	TRBV6-2/TRBV6-3	TRBJ2-1	TGTGCCAGCAGCCTAAGCGGTCGTCAATCCTACAATGAGCAGTTCTTC	CASSLSGRQSYNEQFF
TRBD2	NA	TRBV3-1	TRBJ2-1	TGTGCCAGCAGCCTTCGATTACTAGCGGGAGGGGCAATGGGCAATGAGCAGTTCTTC	CASSLRLLAGGAMGNEQFF
NA	many	TRBV12-3/TRBV12-4	TRBJ2-7	TGTGCCAGCAGTTCAGTGAGAGTCCACGAGCAGTACTTC	CASSSVRVHEQYF
TRBD2	NA	TRBV28	TRBJ2-3	TGTGCCAGCAGTTCCGCCGCTAGCGGGAGGGTGGATACGCAGTATTTT	CASSSAASGRVDTQYF
NA	many	TRBV19	TRBJ1-1	TGTGCCAGTAGTATCTCGGGGGCCACTGAAGCTTTCTTT	CASSISGATEAFF
TRBD2	few	TRBV7-3	TRBJ2-2	TGTGCCAGCAGCCCGAGGACTAGCGGGAGCCTTAACACCGGGGAGCTGTTTTTT	CASSPRTSGSLNTGELFF
NA	many	TRBV28	TRBJ2-2	TGTGCCAGCAGTTTTCCGACAGGATCGAACACCGGGGAGCTGTTTTTT	CASSFPTGSNTGELFF
NA	many	TRBV10-3	TRBJ1-2	TGTGCCATCCGCTCTCTTGGGAGGATTGGCTACACCTTC	CAIRSLGRIGYTF
NA	many	TRBV20-1	TRBJ1-5	TGCAGTCTTTTTGGGTTGGGGAGCGTGAATCAGCCCCAGCATTTT	CSLFGLGSVNQPQHF
TRBD1	NA	TRBV19	TRBJ1-5	TGTGCCAGTAGTAATACAGGGGACTTTTATAGCAATCAGCCCCGGCATTTT	CASSNTGDFYSNQPRHF
NA	many	TRBV20-1	TRBJ2-7	TGCAGTGCTAGAGAACAGGGCGCGTCCGAGCAGTACTTC	CSAREQGASEQYF
TRBD2	NA	TRBV20-1	TRBJ2-1	TGCAGTGCTAGCTTCGGGACTAGCGGGCCTAGCTCCTACAATGAGCAGTTCTTC	CSASFGTSGPSSYNEQFF
NA	many	TRBV11-2	TRBJ2-1	TGTGCCAGCAGCTTAGACAGCCGGGGCTTTTGGCATGAGCAGTTCTTC	CASSLDSRGFWHEQFF
NA	many	TRBV11-3	TRBJ2-3	TGTGCCAGCAGCACACTAGGGGGGGATACGCAGTATTTT	CASSTLGGDTQYF
TRBD2	many	TRBV6-2/TRBV6-3	TRBJ2-7	TGTGCCAGCAATCCTAGCGGGAGTATCGGAGGCGAGCAGTACTTC	CASNPSGSIGGEQYF